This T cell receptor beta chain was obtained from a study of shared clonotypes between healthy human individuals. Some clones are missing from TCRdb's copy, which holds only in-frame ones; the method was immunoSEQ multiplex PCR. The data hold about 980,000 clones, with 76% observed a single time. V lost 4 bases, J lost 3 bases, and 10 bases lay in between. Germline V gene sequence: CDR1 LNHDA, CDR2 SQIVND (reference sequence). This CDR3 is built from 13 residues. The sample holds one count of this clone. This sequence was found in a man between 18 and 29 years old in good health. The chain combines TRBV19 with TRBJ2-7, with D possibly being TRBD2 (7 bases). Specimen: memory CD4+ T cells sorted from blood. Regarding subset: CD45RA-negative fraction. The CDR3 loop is CASSSGGHYEQYF. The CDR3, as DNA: TGTGCCAGTAGTAGCGGGGGACACTACGAGCAGTACTTC. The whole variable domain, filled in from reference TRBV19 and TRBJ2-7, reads DGGITQSPKYLFRKEGQNVTLSCEQNLNHDAMYWYRQDPGQGLRLIYYSQIVNDFQKGDIAEGYSVSREKKESFPLTVTSAQKNPTAFYLCASSSGGHYEQYFGPGTRLTVT.